The 18 T cell receptor beta chains presented below share a single source sample, sequenced in a study of HIV-infected patients and healthy controls. Reverse transcription used roughly 450 ng RNA and constant-region primers for alpha and beta. Each of the alpha and beta chains got its own library through chain-specific third strand synthesis with indices. A single record per CDR3 protein comes from TCRdb applying MiXCR to the 5' RACE reads. The data show 15,000 to 19,000 distinct CDR3 sequences, around 7.7% seen once. No cell fractionation was done, so the repertoire covers all unsorted peripheral blood T cells. The sequenced material came from blood. These TCRs come from an adult in good health.

This clonotype was counted ten times or more. The chain couples TRBV7-2 to TRBJ2-7; D tentatively fits TRBD1 or TRBD2 (5 bases each). CDR1 is SGHTA and CDR2 is FQGNSA in the germline V gene. V dropped 5 bases and J dropped 5 bases, with 13 bases sitting between them. There are 13 residues in the CDR3. The DNA of the CDR3 is TGTGCCAGCAGCAAGGGACCACTTAACGAGCAGTACTTC. Its protein product is CASSKGPLNEQYF.

This clonotype was seen many times. The chain uses TRBV4-3 and TRBJ2-7; tentative D call: TRBD2 (6 bases). Germline CDR1 and CDR2: LGHNA and YSLEER. The V gene lost 0 bases and the J gene lost 2 bases, with 11 bases spanning the gap. CDR3 length: 15 amino acids. CDR3: CASSQDIQRAYEQYF. The CDR3 coding sequence is TGCGCCAGCAGCCAAGATATCCAGCGGGCCTACGAGCAGTACTTC.

There are a few counts of this clonotype. The rearrangement uses TRBV12-3 or TRBV12-4 and TRBJ2-7; 7 bases agree with TRBD2. The V segment lost 8 bases and the J segment 0 bases; nucleotides outside the gene matches: 7. The CDR3 length is 14 residues. The CDR3 coding sequence is TGTGCCAGCCATCCCGGGAGGTTCTCCTACGAGCAGTACTTC. It translates to CASHPGRFSYEQYF.

At least ten counts were recorded for this clonotype. The chain joins TRBV5-1 to TRBJ2-1, with D maybe TRBD1 (6 bases). This CDR3 region has 15 residues. Looked up from germline, CDR1 is SGHRS and CDR2 is YFSETQ. Trimming removed 4 bases at V and 9 bases at J, with 20 bases between. The CDR3 reads CASSPASRGDSEQFF. CDR3 DNA: TGCGCCAGCAGCCCAGCCTCCAGGGGTGATAGTGAGCAGTTCTTC.

This clonotype has at least ten counts. The rearrangement joins TRBV24-1 to TRBJ2-1; D may correspond to TRBD1 or TRBD2 (6 bases each). Per the germline V gene, CDR1 is KGHDR and CDR2 is SFDVKD. The V gene lost 2 bases and the J gene lost 4 bases, with 11 bases spanning the gap. CDR3 length equals 15 residues. The CDR3 protein is CATSDSPGAYNEQFF. The CDR3 nucleotides read TGTGCCACCAGTGATTCTCCGGGGGCATACAATGAGCAGTTCTTC.

This clonotype appeared a few times. This chain connects TRBV4-1 to TRBJ2-1; D ambiguous. CDR3 length: 16 amino acids. The germline V and J ends were trimmed by 1 base and 3 bases, with 13 bases remaining between them. Per germline, CDR1 MGHRA and CDR2 YSYEKL. CDR3 amino acids: CASSQGEDVVYNEQFF. In DNA form, the CDR3 reads TGCGCCAGCAGCCAAGGGGAAGATGTAGTCTACAATGAGCAGTTCTTC.

This clonotype was seen more than once but under ten times. This chain connects TRBV6-2 or TRBV6-3 to TRBJ2-3; 7 bases fit TRBD2. The length of the CDR3 is 12 residues. The germline gives CDR1 MNHEY, CDR2 SVGEGT. After removal of 7 bases from V and 7 bases from J, the junction contained 5 bases not matched to a gene. CDR3 sequence reads: CASTTGGYTQYF. The CDR3 DNA reads TGTGCCAGCACTACGGGAGGATATACGCAGTATTTT.

This clonotype was seen ten or more times. The chain has TRBV7-3 and TRBJ2-2; the match to TRBD2 covers 9 bases. Trimming cost V 0 bases and J 4 bases; bases outside gene matches: 0. CDR3 length: 15 amino acids. Germline V CDR1 and CDR2: SGHTA, FQGTGA. The chain's CDR3 is CASSLTSGGTGELFF. Here the CDR3 DNA reads TGTGCCAGCAGCTTAACTAGCGGGGGCACCGGGGAGCTGTTTTTT. Looking up the rest from reference TRBV7-3 and TRBJ2-2 gives the full variable domain: GAGVSQTPSNKVTEKGKYVELRCDPISGHTALYWYRQSLGQGPEFLIYFQGTGAADDSGLPNDRFFAVRPEGSVSTLKIQRTERGDSAVYLCASSLTSGGTGELFFGEGSRLTVL.

This clonotype came up many times. The chain couples TRBV12-3 or TRBV12-4 to TRBJ2-3; 13 nucleotides align to TRBD2. Unmatched junction bases numbered 3, after V lost 5 bases and J lost 1 base. The CDR3 totals 16 residues. The chain's CDR3 is CASSPTSGGGTDTQYF. CDR3 coding DNA: TGTGCCAGCAGTCCTACTAGCGGGGGGGGCACAGATACGCAGTATTTT.

The chain has TRBV12-3 or TRBV12-4 and TRBJ2-7; 7 bases are shared with TRBD1. Trimming at V came to 8 bases and at J to 2 bases, leaving 6 bases not matched to a gene. CDR3 size: 13 residues. CDR3 in amino acids: CASARQGPYEQYF. CDR3 in DNA: TGTGCCAGCGCTAGACAGGGCCCCTACGAGCAGTACTTC.

This clonotype was detected many times. The genes are TRBV12-3 or TRBV12-4 and TRBJ2-1; 8 bases fit TRBD1. V was clipped by 5 bases and J by 2 bases; unmatched bases: 5. The CDR3 has 15 amino acids. Here the CDR3 reads CASSTDRGTYNEQFF. The CDR3 DNA reads as TGTGCCAGCAGTACAGACAGGGGAACCTACAATGAGCAGTTCTTC.

This clonotype was counted ten times or more. This sequence joins TRBV7-9 and TRBJ1-1; possible D gene TRBD1, 5 bases. Germline CDR1 and CDR2: SEHNR and FQNEAQ (reference sequence). The CDR3 runs 16 residues. V lost 5 bases and J 5 bases, leaving 21 bases between the germline ends. CDR3 sequence reads: CASSTQAGLGGTEAFF. The CDR3 nucleotides are TGTGCCAGCAGCACGCAAGCCGGCCTTGGGGGAACTGAAGCTTTCTTT.

The sample holds many counts of this clonotype. The rearrangement links TRBV6-2 or TRBV6-3 to TRBJ1-5; TRBD1 agrees at 7 bases. The CDR3 totals 17 residues. Unmatched junction bases numbered 9, after V lost 4 bases and J lost 0 bases. Per germline, CDR1 MNHEY and CDR2 SVGEGT. The CDR3 nucleotides are TGTGCCAGCAGTTCCTCCCGGGACAGATATAGCAATCAGCCCCAGCATTTT. It codes for CASSSSRDRYSNQPQHF.

By its share, this clonotype is medium-sized. The V gene is TRBV6-6, the J gene TRBJ1-5, with D maybe TRBD1 (6 bases). Trimming left V 2 bases short and J 4 bases short, with 12 bases between. In germline, CDR1 is MNHNY, CDR2 SVGAGI (reference sequence). The CDR3 extends over 15 amino acids. The CDR3: CASSYGQGLNQPQHF. The CDR3 bases are TGTGCCAGCAGTTACGGGCAGGGGTTGAATCAGCCCCAGCATTTT.

This sequence joins TRBV19 and TRBJ2-1; 11 bases align to TRBD2. The CDR3 has 14 amino acids. Germline V lookup: CDR1 LNHDA, CDR2 SQIVND (reference sequence). V dropped 6 bases and J dropped 8; count of bases not matched to a gene: 6. The CDR3 DNA reads TGTGCCAGTAGCCGACTAGCGGGGTCGTATGAGCAGTTCTTC. Amino acids: CASSRLAGSYEQFF.

The sample holds many counts of this clonotype. The V gene is TRBV20-1, the J gene TRBJ2-3, with D perhaps TRBD2 (5 bases). Germline CDR1 is DFQATT and CDR2 is SNEGSKA (reference sequence). Trimming pared 2 bases from V and 6 bases from J, leaving 18 bases between. The CDR3 spans 15 residues. CDR3 in DNA: TGCAGTGCTAGATTGCCAAGCGGAGCGAGGGATACGCAGTATTTT. Translating gives CSARLPSGARDTQYF.

There are many counts of this clonotype. V and J are TRBV12-3 or TRBV12-4 and TRBJ2-3; D is possibly TRBD1 or TRBD2 (6 bases each). This CDR3 contains 15 residues. V lost 1 base and J 4 bases, leaving 12 bases between the germline ends. The CDR3 nucleotides are TGTGCCAGCAGTTTAGGGGGGGCCGGGTCAGATACGCAGTATTTT. It is translated as CASSLGGAGSDTQYF.

This clonotype is medium-sized within its sample. The gene calls are TRBV6-1 and TRBJ2-1; a weak D match, TRBD2 (6 bases). V was pared by 4 bases and J by 0 bases, with 7 bases between. The CDR3 is 14 amino acids. Germline V gene lookup returns CDR1 MNHNS and CDR2 SASEGT. CDR3 amino acids: CASSAGSSYNEQFF. The CDR3 nucleotides read TGTGCCAGCAGTGCCGGGAGCTCCTACAATGAGCAGTTCTTC.